This is a list of T cell receptor beta chains from one sample in a study of blood T cell repertoires in COVID-19. TCRdb keeps only in-frame clones here, not all; method: immunoSEQ multiplex PCR. The sample lists 350,000 to 500,000 clones, approximately 91% occurring once. The sequenced sample was PBMCs or T cells enriched from blood (not recorded which). Every receptor here comes from a woman aged 18 to 35 who had been exposed to COVID-19. Both conserved end residues are part of each CDR3. The D gene is left open where the match is weak. Where a row states a size, it is once, few, many or the class of an expanded clone; other rows omit it.

j_call cdr3_length clone_size v_call d_call cdr3_nt cdr3_aa
TRBJ2-2 13 - TRBV18 - TGTGCCAGCTCGTCCCAAGACTCCGGGGAGCTGTTTTTT CASSSQDSGELFF
TRBJ2-5 14 - TRBV29-1 TRBD1 TGCAGCGGGGACACCGGGGACAGCCAAGAGACCCAGTACTTC CSGDTGDSQETQYF
TRBJ2-5 18 - TRBV9 TRBD1 TGTGCCAGCAGCGTAGAGGGACAGGGGGTCGGGTACCAAGAGACCCAGTACTTC CASSVEGQGVGYQETQYF
TRBJ1-6 14 once TRBV6-5 TRBD1 TGTGCCAGCAGACGGGGACAGGGTAATTCACCCCTCCACTTT CASRRGQGNSPLHF
TRBJ2-7 17 - TRBV7-9 TRBD2 TGTGCCAGCAGCTTAAGTGGTAGCGGGAGGGCTAGCTACGAGCAGTACTTC CASSLSGSGRASYEQYF
TRBJ2-5 20 - TRBV7-6 TRBD2 TGTGCCAGCAGCTTAGAGGCTAGCGGGGGGGCTGTTTCCAAGAGAGAGACCCAGTACTTC CASSLEASGGAVSKRETQYF
TRBJ2-5 16 - TRBV5-6 TRBD2 TGTGCCAGCAGCTTGGGCGGGACTACCCTTGTAGAGACCCAGTACTTC CASSLGGTTLVETQYF
TRBJ1-2 15 - TRBV6-5 TRBD1 TGTGCCAGCAGAAGAATCGGGACAGGGGGATATGGCTACACCTTC CASRRIGTGGYGYTF
TRBJ1-4 14 few TRBV3-1/TRBV3-2 - TGTGCCAGCAGCCGACAGGCAACTAATGAAAAACTGTTTTTT CASSRQATNEKLFF
TRBJ1-5 12 - TRBV11-2 - TGTGCCAGCAGCTTAGGAGGGCAGCCCCAGCATTTT CASSLGGQPQHF
TRBJ2-7 14 - TRBV13 - TGTGCCAGCAGTATGCGGCAGTGGTCCTACGAGCAGTACTTC CASSMRQWSYEQYF
TRBJ2-5 13 - TRBV30 TRBD1 TGTGCCTGGAGTCGGACAGGTGGAGGGACCCAGTACTTC CAWSRTGGGTQYF
TRBJ2-7 12 - TRBV28 - TGTGCCAGCGCGCCCTTAACTTACGAGCAGTACTTC CASAPLTYEQYF
TRBJ2-7 14 once TRBV6-1 - TGTGCCAGCAGTGAGCAGGGGACTACCTACGAGCAGTACTTC CASSEQGTTYEQYF
TRBJ1-2 14 - TRBV7-9 - TGTGCCGGGTCCCGGGTGACAGACTTGAATGGCTACACCTTC CAGSRVTDLNGYTF
TRBJ2-7 13 - TRBV29-1 - TGCAGCGTTGAAGACTCCCCTCTACGTGGGCAGTACTTC CSVEDSPLRGQYF
TRBJ2-3 13 - TRBV19 - TGTGCCAGTAAGGAGGGACCCACAGATACGCAGTATTTT CASKEGPTDTQYF
TRBJ2-5 17 - TRBV7-3 TRBD2 TGTGCCAGCAGCTTAGGTAGTAGCGGGGGGGCCCGGGAGACCCAGTACTTC CASSLGSSGGARETQYF
TRBJ2-7 15 - TRBV7-3 - TGTGCCAGCAGCCCGGACGGTGGGGGAGGCTACGAGCAGTACTTC CASSPDGGGGYEQYF
TRBJ2-7 14 - TRBV6-5 TRBD2 TGTGCCAGCCGGCGGCGGCGGGAGCCCGACGAGCAGTACTTC CASRRRREPDEQYF
TRBJ2-1 12 - TRBV28 TRBD1 TGTGCCAGCAGTACAGGGGGCAATGAGCAGTTCTTC CASSTGGNEQFF
TRBJ2-7 15 once TRBV2 TRBD2 TGTGCCAGCAGTGTTTCGCTAGCGGGGGGCTACGAGCAGTACTTC CASSVSLAGGYEQYF
TRBJ2-5 19 - TRBV3-1/TRBV3-2 - TGTGCCAGCAGTCAAGGACGTTATCGTGGACAGCCCTCAACGGAGACCCAGTACTTC CASSQGRYRGQPSTETQYF
TRBJ1-4 16 - TRBV11-2 TRBD1 TGTGCCAGCAGCTTGGTGCGGACAGGACTGAATGAAAAACTGTTTTTT CASSLVRTGLNEKLFF
TRBJ2-1 15 - TRBV18 - TGTGCCAGCTCAAGGGACATGAGCTCCTACAATGAGCAGTTCTTC CASSRDMSSYNEQFF
TRBJ2-7 16 - TRBV3-1/TRBV3-2 TRBD1 TGTGCCAGCAGCCAAGTCCCAGGACAGGGCTCCTACGAGCAGTACTTC CASSQVPGQGSYEQYF